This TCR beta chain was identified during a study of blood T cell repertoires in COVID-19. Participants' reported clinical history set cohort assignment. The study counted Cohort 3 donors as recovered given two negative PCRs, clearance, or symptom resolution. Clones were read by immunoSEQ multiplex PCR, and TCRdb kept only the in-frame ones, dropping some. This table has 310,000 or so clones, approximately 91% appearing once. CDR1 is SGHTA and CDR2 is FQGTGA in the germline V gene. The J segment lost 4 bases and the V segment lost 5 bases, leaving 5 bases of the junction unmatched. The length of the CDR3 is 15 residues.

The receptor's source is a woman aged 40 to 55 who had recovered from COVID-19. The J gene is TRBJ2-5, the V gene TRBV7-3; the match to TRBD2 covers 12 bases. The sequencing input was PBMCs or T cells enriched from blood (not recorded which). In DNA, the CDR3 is TGTGCCAGCAGCCCTAGCGGGAGGGTGGGAGAGACCCAGTACTTC. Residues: CASSPSGRVGETQYF.